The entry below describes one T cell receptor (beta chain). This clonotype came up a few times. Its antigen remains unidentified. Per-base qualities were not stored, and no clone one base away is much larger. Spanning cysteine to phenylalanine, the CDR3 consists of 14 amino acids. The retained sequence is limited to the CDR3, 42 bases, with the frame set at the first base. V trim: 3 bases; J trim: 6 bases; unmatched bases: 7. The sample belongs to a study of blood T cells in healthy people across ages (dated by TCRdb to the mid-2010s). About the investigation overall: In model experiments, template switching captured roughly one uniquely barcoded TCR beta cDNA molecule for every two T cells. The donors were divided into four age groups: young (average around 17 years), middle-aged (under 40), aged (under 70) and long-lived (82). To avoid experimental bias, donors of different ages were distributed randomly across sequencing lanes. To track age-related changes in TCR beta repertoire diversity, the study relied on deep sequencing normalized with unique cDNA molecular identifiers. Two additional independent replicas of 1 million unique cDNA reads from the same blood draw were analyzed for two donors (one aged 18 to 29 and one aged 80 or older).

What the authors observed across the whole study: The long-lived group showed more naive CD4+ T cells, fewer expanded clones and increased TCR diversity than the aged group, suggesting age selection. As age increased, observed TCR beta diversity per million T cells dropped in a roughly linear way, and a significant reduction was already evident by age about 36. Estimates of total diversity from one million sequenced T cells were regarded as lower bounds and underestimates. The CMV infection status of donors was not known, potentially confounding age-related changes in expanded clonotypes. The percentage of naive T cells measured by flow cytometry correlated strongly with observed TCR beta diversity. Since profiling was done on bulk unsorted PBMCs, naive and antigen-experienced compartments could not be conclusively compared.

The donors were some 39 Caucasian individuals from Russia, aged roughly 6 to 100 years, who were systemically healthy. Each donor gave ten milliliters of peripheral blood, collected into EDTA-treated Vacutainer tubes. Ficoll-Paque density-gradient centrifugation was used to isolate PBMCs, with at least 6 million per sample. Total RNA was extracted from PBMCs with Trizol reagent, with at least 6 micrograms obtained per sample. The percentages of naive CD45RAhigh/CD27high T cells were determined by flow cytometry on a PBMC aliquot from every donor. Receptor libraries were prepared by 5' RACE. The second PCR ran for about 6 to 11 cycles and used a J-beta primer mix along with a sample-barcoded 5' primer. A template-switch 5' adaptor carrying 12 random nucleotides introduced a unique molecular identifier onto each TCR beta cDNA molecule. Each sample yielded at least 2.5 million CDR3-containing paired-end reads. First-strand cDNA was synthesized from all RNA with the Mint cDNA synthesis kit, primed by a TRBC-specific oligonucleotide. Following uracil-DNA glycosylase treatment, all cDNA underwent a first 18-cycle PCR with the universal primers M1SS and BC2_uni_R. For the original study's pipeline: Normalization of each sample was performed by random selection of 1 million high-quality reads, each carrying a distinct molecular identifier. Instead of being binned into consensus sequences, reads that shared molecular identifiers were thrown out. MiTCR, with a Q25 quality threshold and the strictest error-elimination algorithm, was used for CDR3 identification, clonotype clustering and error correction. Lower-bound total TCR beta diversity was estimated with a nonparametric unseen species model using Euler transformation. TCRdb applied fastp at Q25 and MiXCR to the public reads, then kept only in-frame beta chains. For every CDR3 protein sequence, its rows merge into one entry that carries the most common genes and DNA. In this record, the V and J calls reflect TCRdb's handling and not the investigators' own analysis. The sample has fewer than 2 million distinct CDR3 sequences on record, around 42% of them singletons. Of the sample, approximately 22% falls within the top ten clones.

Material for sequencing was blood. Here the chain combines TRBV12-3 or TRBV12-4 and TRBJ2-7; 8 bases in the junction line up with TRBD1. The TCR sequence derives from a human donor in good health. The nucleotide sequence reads TGTGCCAGCAGTTTTCGGGACAGGCCTCTCGAGCAGTACTTC. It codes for CASSFRDRPLEQYF.